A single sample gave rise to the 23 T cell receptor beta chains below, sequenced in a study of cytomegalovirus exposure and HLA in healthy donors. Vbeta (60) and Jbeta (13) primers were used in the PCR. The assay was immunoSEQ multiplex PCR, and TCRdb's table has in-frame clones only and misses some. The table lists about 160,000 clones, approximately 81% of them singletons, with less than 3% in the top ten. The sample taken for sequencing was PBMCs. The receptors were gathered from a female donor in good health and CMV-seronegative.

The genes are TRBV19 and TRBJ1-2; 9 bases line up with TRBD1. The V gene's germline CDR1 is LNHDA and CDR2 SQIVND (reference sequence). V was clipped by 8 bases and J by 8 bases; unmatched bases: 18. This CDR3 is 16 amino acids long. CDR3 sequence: CASGRGQGRGTMGYTF. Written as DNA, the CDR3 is TGTGCCAGTGGGAGGGGACAGGGACGAGGAACTATGGGCTACACCTTC.

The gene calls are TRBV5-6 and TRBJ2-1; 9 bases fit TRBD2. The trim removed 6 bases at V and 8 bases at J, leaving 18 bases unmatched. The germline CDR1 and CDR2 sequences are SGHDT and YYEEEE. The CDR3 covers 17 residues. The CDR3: CASNPSIASGGRDEQFF. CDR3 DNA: TGTGCCAGCAACCCTTCGATAGCCAGCGGGGGGAGGGATGAGCAGTTCTTC.

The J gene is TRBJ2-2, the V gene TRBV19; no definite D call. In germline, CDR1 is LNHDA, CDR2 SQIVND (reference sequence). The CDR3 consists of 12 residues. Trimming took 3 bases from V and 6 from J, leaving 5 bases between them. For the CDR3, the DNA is TGTGCCAGTAGTATCCGAGCCGGGGAGCTGTTTTTT. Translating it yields CASSIRAGELFF.

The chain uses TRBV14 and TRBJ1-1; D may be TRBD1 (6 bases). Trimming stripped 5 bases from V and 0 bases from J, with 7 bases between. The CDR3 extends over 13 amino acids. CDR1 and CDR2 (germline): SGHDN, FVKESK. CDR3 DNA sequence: TGTGCCAGCAGCGGACAGATGAACACTGAAGCTTTCTTT. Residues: CASSGQMNTEAFF.

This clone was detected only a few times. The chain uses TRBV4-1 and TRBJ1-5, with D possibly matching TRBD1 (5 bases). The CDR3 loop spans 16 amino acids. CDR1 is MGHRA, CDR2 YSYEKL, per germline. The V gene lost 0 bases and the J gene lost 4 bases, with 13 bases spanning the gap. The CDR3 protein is CASSQEWRGINQPQHF. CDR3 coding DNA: TGCGCCAGCAGCCAAGAGTGGAGGGGCATTAATCAGCCCCAGCATTTT.

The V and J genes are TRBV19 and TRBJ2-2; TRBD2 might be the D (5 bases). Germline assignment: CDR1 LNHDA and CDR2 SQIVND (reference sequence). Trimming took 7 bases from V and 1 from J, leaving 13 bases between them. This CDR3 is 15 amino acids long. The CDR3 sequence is CASTPRRENTGELFF. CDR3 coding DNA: TGTGCCAGTACCCCCCGCCGGGAGAACACCGGGGAGCTGTTTTTT.

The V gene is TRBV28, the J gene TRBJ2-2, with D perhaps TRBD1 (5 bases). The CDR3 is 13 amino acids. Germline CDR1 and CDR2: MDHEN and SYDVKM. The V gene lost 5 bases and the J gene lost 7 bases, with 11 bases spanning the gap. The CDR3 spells CASSAVRGGELFF. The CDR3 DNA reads TGTGCCAGCAGTGCCGTAAGGGGCGGGGAGCTGTTTTTT.

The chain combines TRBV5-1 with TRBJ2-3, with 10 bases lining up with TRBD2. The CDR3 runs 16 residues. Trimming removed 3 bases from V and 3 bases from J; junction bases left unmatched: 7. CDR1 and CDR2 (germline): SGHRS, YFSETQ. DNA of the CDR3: TGCGCCAGCAGCTCAGTTAGCGGGGGGATGACAGATACGCAGTATTTT. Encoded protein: CASSSVSGGMTDTQYF.

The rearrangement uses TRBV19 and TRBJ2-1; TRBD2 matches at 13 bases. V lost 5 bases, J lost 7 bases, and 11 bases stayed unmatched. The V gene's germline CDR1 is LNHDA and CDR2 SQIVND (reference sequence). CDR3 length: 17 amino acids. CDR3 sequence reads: CASSFISGLAGENEQFF. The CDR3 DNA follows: TGTGCCAGTAGTTTCATCTCCGGACTAGCGGGAGAGAATGAGCAGTTCTTC.

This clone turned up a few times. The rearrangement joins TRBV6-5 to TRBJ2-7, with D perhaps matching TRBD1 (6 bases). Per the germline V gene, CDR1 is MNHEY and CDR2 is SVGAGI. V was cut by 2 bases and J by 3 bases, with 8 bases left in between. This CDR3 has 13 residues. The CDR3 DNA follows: TGTGCCAGCAGTTACGAGGGACACTACGAGCAGTACTTC. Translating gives CASSYEGHYEQYF.

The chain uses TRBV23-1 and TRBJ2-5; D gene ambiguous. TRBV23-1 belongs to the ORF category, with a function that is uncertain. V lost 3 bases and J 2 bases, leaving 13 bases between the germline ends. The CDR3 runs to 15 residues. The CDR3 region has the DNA TGCGCCAGCAGTCAGTCCCCCCCAGTACAAGAGACCCAGTACTTC. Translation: CASSQSPPVQETQYF.

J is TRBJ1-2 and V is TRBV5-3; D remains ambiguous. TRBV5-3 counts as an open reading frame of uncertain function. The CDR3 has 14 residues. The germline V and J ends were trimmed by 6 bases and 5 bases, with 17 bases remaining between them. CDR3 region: CARTPPGSSYGYTF. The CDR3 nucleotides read TGTGCCAGAACCCCACCGGGTTCCTCATATGGCTACACCTTC.

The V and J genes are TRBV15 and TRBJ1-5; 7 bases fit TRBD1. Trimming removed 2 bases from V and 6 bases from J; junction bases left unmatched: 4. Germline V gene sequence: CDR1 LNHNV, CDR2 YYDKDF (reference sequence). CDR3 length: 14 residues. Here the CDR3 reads CATSRQGEAQPQHF. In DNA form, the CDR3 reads TGTGCCACCAGCAGACAGGGGGAGGCTCAGCCCCAGCATTTT.

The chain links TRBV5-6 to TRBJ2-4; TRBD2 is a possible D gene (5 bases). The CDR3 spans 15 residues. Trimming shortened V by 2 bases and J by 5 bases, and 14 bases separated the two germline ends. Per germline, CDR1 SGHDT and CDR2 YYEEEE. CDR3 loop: CASSFEGRYQNIQYF. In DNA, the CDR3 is TGTGCCAGCAGCTTTGAGGGCAGGTACCAAAACATTCAGTACTTC.

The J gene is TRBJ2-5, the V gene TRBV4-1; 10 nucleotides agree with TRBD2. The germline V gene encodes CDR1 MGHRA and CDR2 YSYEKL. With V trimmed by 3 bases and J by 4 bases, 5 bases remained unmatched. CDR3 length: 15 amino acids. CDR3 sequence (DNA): TGCGCCAGCAGCCAGGACGGACTAGCGGTAGAGACCCAGTACTTC. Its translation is CASSQDGLAVETQYF.

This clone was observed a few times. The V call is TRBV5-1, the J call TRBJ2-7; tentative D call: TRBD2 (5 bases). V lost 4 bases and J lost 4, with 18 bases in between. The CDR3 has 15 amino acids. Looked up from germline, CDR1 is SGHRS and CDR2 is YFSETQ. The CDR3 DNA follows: TGCGCCAGCAGCCCTACTCCGGGAAGTTATTACGAGCAGTACTTC. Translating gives CASSPTPGSYYEQYF.

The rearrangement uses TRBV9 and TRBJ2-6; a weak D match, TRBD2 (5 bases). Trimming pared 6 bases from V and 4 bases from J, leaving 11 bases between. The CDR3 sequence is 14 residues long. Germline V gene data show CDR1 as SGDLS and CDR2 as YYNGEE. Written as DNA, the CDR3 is TGTGCCAGCACCCCTGGCGGGGGGGCCAACGTCCTGACTTTC. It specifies CASTPGGGANVLTF.

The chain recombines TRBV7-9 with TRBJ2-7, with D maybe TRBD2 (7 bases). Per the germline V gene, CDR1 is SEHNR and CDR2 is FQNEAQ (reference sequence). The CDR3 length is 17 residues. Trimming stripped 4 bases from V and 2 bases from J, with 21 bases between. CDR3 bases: TGTGCCAGCAGCTCCAACGTTTTGGGGGGGCCGCCCTACGAGCAGTACTTC. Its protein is CASSSNVLGGPPYEQYF.

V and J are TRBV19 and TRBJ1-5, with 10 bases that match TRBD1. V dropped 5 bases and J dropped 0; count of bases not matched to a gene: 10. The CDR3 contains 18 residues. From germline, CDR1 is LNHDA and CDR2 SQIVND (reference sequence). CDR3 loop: CASSDLGQGIYSNQPQHF. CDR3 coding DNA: TGTGCCAGTAGTGACCTGGGACAGGGGATCTATAGCAATCAGCCCCAGCATTTT.

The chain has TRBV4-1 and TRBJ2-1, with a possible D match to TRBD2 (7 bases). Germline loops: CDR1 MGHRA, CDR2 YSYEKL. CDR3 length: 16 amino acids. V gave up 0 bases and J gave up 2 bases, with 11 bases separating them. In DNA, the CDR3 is TGCGCCAGCAGCCAAGAGCGGGGGCTCACCTACAATGAGCAGTTCTTC. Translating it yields CASSQERGLTYNEQFF.

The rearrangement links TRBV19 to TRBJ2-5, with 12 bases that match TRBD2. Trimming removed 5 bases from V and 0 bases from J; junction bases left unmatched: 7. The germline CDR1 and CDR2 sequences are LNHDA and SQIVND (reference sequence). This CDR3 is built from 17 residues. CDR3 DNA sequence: TGTGCCAGTAGTTACGATCGGACTAGCGGGGACCAAGAGACCCAGTACTTC. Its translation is CASSYDRTSGDQETQYF.

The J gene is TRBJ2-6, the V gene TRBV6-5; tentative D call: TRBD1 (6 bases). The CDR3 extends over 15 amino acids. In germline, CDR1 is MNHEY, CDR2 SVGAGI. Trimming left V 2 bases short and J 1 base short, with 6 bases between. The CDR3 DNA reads TGTGCCAGCAGTTACGACAGGTCTGGGGCCAACGTCCTGACTTTC. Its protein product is CASSYDRSGANVLTF.

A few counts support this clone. The CDR3 is CASSQEGRGVDEQYF. The DNA of the CDR3 is TGCGCCAGCAGCCAAGAAGGCAGGGGGGTGGACGAGCAGTACTTC. The chain uses TRBV4-3 and TRBJ2-7, with D perhaps matching TRBD1 (7 bases). The germline V and J ends were trimmed by 0 bases and 5 bases, with 14 bases remaining between them. Germline V gene data show CDR1 as LGHNA and CDR2 as YSLEER. The CDR3 is 15 residues long.